Shown below are 9 T cell receptor beta chains from a single sample sequenced in a study of T-cell reconstitution after alpha-beta-depleted transplantation in children listed by TCRdb under 2016. General conclusions and limits of the study: Over the following months the frequencies of hyperexpanded clones went down, and after one year T-cell counts and TCRbeta diversity were mostly credited to newly produced T cells.

According to the study, the label for this sample's treatment or condition signals: allogeneic hematopoietic cell transplantation with graft depleted of TCRalphabeta T cells and CD19 B cells. What these receptors recognize is not known. The library came from PCR. Data came from an Illumina HiSeq 2500. TCR library preparation used molecular barcoding, with unique molecular identifiers applied to normalize quantification of the TCRbeta repertoire. TCRdb ran its own pipeline on the public reads, namely fastp trimming at Q25 and MiXCR clone calling, and kept in-frame beta chains. Each entry merges the rows of one CDR3 protein and shows their most common DNA and genes. Across this sample there are a few hundred thousand distinct CDR3 sequences, with roughly 7.8% seen only once. Jointly, the top ten make up 9.1% of the sample. The source was peripheral blood, collected 360 days after TCRalphabeta/CD19-depleted stem cell transplant. All receptors come from a female patient under 10 years old who had a stem cell transplant for Fanconi anemia, so the T cells may come from the graft donor.

This clonotype appeared a few times. The rearrangement joins TRBV9 to TRBJ1-2, with D maybe TRBD1 (6 bases). Germline values: CDR1 SGDLS, CDR2 YYNGEE. V lost 3 bases to trimming and J lost 1 base, with 16 bases between them. This CDR3 comprises 16 residues. The CDR3 sequence is CASSAGGQGVNYGYTF. The CDR3 DNA follows: TGTGCCAGCAGCGCCGGGGGGCAGGGAGTTAACTATGGCTACACCTTC.

The J gene is TRBJ1-1, the V gene TRBV7-8; D may be TRBD1 (5 bases). The CDR3 runs 18 residues. Germline CDR1 reads SGHVS; CDR2 reads FQNEAQ. V was shortened by 1 base and J by 1 base, with 19 bases between the two germline ends. The CDR3 region is CASSLGRGGSVRNTEAFF. CDR3 in DNA: TGTGCCAGCAGCTTAGGAAGGGGAGGATCGGTTAGGAACACTGAAGCTTTCTTT.

V gene TRBV4-1 combines with J gene TRBJ2-5, with 7 bases identical to TRBD1. Germline lookup yields CDR1 MGHRA and CDR2 YSYEKL. V was pared by 5 bases and J by 4 bases, with 7 bases of the junction left unmatched. The CDR3 runs 14 residues. The CDR3 sequence: CASSYTGVGETQYF. The DNA of the CDR3 is TGCGCCAGCAGCTACACAGGGGTAGGAGAGACCCAGTACTTC.

This clonotype was detected ten times or more. The J gene is TRBJ2-5, the V gene TRBV20-1; the match to TRBD2 covers 8 bases. This CDR3 has 14 amino acids. V shed 5 bases, J shed 6 bases, and the junction held 11 bases outside the gene matches. The germline CDR1 and CDR2 sequences are DFQATT and SNEGSKA (reference sequence). This CDR3 reads CSAWSGGVSQTQYF. CDR3 bases: TGCAGTGCTTGGTCGGGAGGGGTGAGCCAGACCCAGTACTTC.

CDR3 nucleotides: TGTGCCAGCAGCCCCCGGCGAACCCCGAACACCGGGGAGCTGTTTTTT. It codes for CASSPRRTPNTGELFF. The J gene is TRBJ2-2, the V gene TRBV3-1, with D uncertain. Germline lookup yields CDR1 LGHDT and CDR2 YNNKEL (reference sequence). The CDR3 runs to 16 residues. Trimming cost V 4 bases and J 0 bases, with 12 bases left between them.

The table lists this clonotype with many counts. The chain uses TRBV20-1 and TRBJ2-3; 8 nucleotides line up with TRBD1. There are 17 residues in the CDR3. J was trimmed by 0 bases and V by 4 bases; bases with no gene match: 12. CDR1 and CDR2 from the germline V gene are DFQATT and SNEGSKA (reference sequence). The DNA for the CDR3 is TGCAGTGCTACCACACCTCAGGACAGGGTTAGCACAGATACGCAGTATTTT. Translated: CSATTPQDRVSTDTQYF.

This clonotype appeared many times. This chain connects TRBV5-1 to TRBJ2-3; D is undetermined. Germline-derived CDR1 and CDR2 are SGHRS and YFSETQ. This CDR3 comprises 16 residues. Trimming stripped 4 bases from V and 6 bases from J, with 21 bases between. Here the CDR3 reads CASSPFSSGPLDTQYF. The DNA for the CDR3 is TGCGCCAGCAGCCCTTTTTCCTCCGGGCCCCTCGATACGCAGTATTTT.

The chain links TRBV12-3 or TRBV12-4 to TRBJ2-1, with 10 bases aligning to TRBD2. The ends lost 3 bases at V and 5 bases at J; junction bases unmatched: 4. The CDR3 has 15 amino acids. The CDR3 DNA sequence: TGTGCCAGCAGTTTTAGCGGGGGGTTCCACAATGAGCAGTTCTTC. Its translation: CASSFSGGFHNEQFF.

Many counts were recorded for this clonotype. V usage is TRBV29-1 and J usage is TRBJ2-1; 10 nucleotides align to TRBD2. V shed 6 bases, J shed 7 bases, and the junction held 6 bases outside the gene matches. Germline V lookup: CDR1 SQVTM, CDR2 ANQGSEA. The CDR3 extends over 13 amino acids. The CDR3 loop is CSVSGGASNEQFF. In nucleotides, the CDR3 is TGCAGCGTAAGCGGGGGGGCCTCGAATGAGCAGTTCTTC.